The present T cell receptor beta chain was sequenced within a study of T cells after yellow fever vaccination. Study-wide context: Libraries from low-cell-number fractions were prepared with the SMART-Seq v4 Ultra Low Input RNA kit.

The study, taken as a whole, reports: High-abundance clonotypes from the bulk population could contaminate FACS-sorted repertoires. The booster response re-showed most primary clones: 95% to 96% CD4, around 90% CD8.

Concerning this clonotype itself: Its target is unknown.

In TCRdb, the 5' RACE reads were re-called with MiXCR into one record per CDR3 protein. The profile shows around 300,000 distinct CDR3 sequences, 10% to 15% of them singletons. J was trimmed by 4 bases and V by 6 bases; bases with no gene match: 11. Germline CDR1 reads SGHNT; CDR2 reads YYREEE (reference sequence). CDR3 size: 15 residues. The gene calls are TRBV5-4 and TRBJ2-7; 9 nucleotides align to TRBD2. The receptor comes from a man in his thirties or forties who received the YFV17D yellow fever vaccine. Sequenced material: CD4+ T cells sorted from PBMCs, taken 45 days after the yellow fever booster vaccination. CDR3 loop: CASKQGLAGGYEQYF. The CDR3 coding sequence is TGTGCCAGCAAACAGGGACTAGCCGGAGGATACGAGCAGTACTTC.